Each of the 22 T cell receptor beta chains below was sequenced from the same sample in a study of PD-1 blockade in classical Hodgkin lymphoma. Method: immunoSEQ multiplex PCR; TCRdb's copy keeps in-frame clones and lacks some. Of over 90,000 clones in the sample, 75% to 90% are singletons; the top ten hold around a tenth. Patients all relapsed after autologous stem cell transplantation, and there was variation in brentuximab vedotin exposure. Sequences were derived from peripheral blood mononuclear cells (PBMCs), sampled before the second cycle of nivolumab. The receptor set was obtained from a human donor with classical Hodgkin lymphoma.

This chain links TRBV6-4 with TRBJ2-7; D unclear. V lost 7 bases and J lost 10, with 17 bases in between. The CDR3 runs 12 residues. From germline, CDR1 is MRHNA and CDR2 SNTAGT. The CDR3 nucleotides read TGTGCCAGCATCCTAGACAAACCACCCCAGTACTTC. Its translation: CASILDKPPQYF.

The genes are TRBV30 and TRBJ1-4, with TRBD1 matching over 7 bases. Germline trimming cut 1 base from V and 1 base from J; bases unmatched to any gene: 0. There are 14 residues in the CDR3. CDR1 and CDR2 (germline): GTSNPN, SVGIG (reference sequence). The CDR3 here is CAWSGTGTNEKLFF. In nucleotides, the CDR3 is TGTGCCTGGAGTGGGACAGGAACTAATGAAAAACTGTTTTTT.

The rearrangement joins TRBV2 to TRBJ1-3; TRBD1 aligns across 10 bases. This CDR3 has 15 residues. The germline gives CDR1 SNHLY, CDR2 FYNNEI. The V and J ends lost 6 bases and 3 bases, in that order; junction bases with no gene match: 5. Written as DNA, the CDR3 is TGTGCCAGCAGCTCCGGGACAGGGGTTGGAAACACCATATATTTT. It translates to CASSSGTGVGNTIYF.

This sequence joins TRBV6-5 and TRBJ2-6; no firm D call. Trimming shortened V by 8 bases and J by 2 bases, and 10 bases separated the two germline ends. The CDR3 sequence is 14 residues long. Germline V gene sequence: CDR1 MNHEY, CDR2 SVGAGI. In DNA, the CDR3 is TGTGCCAGCGGGATGCTGGCTGGGGCCAACGTCCTGACTTTC. Translated: CASGMLAGANVLTF.

The CDR3 region has the DNA TGTGCCAGCAGCCCAATCGGGACAGGGGGCGCGTACGAGCAGTACTTC. It translates to CASSPIGTGGAYEQYF. This chain joins TRBV27 and TRBJ2-7; 12 bases align to TRBD1. The CDR3 runs to 16 residues. The V gene end was trimmed by 6 bases and the J gene end by 4 bases; junction bases not matched to a gene: 10. CDR1 and CDR2 (germline): MNHEY, SMNVEV (reference sequence).

This clone has a single count. V gene TRBV27 combines with J gene TRBJ2-3; D remains unclear. Germline lookup yields CDR1 MNHEY and CDR2 SMNVEV (reference sequence). This CDR3 has 12 amino acids. V was trimmed by 5 bases and J by 1 base, leaving 4 bases between them. The CDR3 coding sequence is TGTGCCAGCAGTCAGGGCACAGATACGCAGTATTTT. Protein product: CASSQGTDTQYF.

In its sample, this clone was seen once. The CDR3 region has the DNA TGTGCCAGCAGCTTAGCGCGTGACATAGATACGCAGTATTTT. It encodes CASSLARDIDTQYF. The chain is built from TRBV7-2 and TRBJ2-3; the D is unclear. The CDR3 runs 14 residues. CDR1 and CDR2 from the germline V gene are SGHTA and FQGNSA. Trimming cost V 0 bases and J 5 bases, with 9 bases left between them.

This clone was picked up a small number of times. The chain uses TRBV27 and TRBJ1-2, with TRBD1 identical over 9 bases. The CDR3 runs 15 residues. Germline trimming cut 5 bases from V and 4 bases from J; bases unmatched to any gene: 8. Germline CDR1 reads MNHEY; CDR2 reads SMNVEV (reference sequence). The CDR3 reads CASSPDRGYAYGYTF. DNA for the CDR3: TGTGCCAGCAGTCCTGACAGGGGGTATGCCTATGGCTACACCTTC.

In DNA form, the CDR3 reads TGTGCCAGCAGCTTGGATCGGGGGTATAGGGAGCTGTTTTTT. Its protein is CASSLDRGYRELFF. This sequence joins TRBV5-4 and TRBJ2-2, with D maybe TRBD2 (6 bases). Trimming shortened V by 0 bases and J by 9 bases, and 12 bases separated the two germline ends. The CDR3 sequence is 14 residues long. Germline CDR1 is SGHNT and CDR2 is YYREEE (reference sequence).

This chain uses TRBV27 with TRBJ1-1; 8 bases line up with TRBD1. CDR3 length equals 17 residues. The trim removed 4 bases at V and 3 bases at J, leaving 13 bases unmatched. Germline V gene data show CDR1 as MNHEY and CDR2 as SMNVEV (reference sequence). CDR3 protein: CASSYLTPQGGDTEAFF. In DNA, the CDR3 is TGTGCCAGCAGTTACCTCACCCCACAGGGGGGGGACACTGAAGCTTTCTTT.

This clone was seen only a few times. V and J are TRBV7-6 and TRBJ2-6; the D is unclear. The CDR3 is 18 amino acids. Per germline, CDR1 SGHVS and CDR2 FNYEAQ. V was shortened by 7 bases and J by 0 bases, with 19 bases between the two germline ends. CDR3 coding DNA: TGTGCCAGCACAGCGACTCCCCGGGCCATCTCTGGGGCCAACGTCCTGACTTTC. This gives the protein CASTATPRAISGANVLTF.

The gene calls are TRBV7-9 and TRBJ1-2, with D unclear. This CDR3 has 10 amino acids. V lost 1 base, J lost 14 bases, and 8 bases lay in between. In germline, CDR1 is SEHNR, CDR2 FQNEAQ (reference sequence). DNA for the CDR3: TGTGCCAGCAGCTTAGAACGGGATACCTTC. This encodes CASSLERDTF.

This sequence joins TRBV5-1 and TRBJ1-1, with no clear D. The V end lost 5 bases, the J end lost 3 bases, and 11 bases lay between the germline ends. The CDR3 length is 13 residues. Germline V gives CDR1 SGHRS, CDR2 YFSETQ. DNA of the CDR3: TGCGCCAGCAGATTTGGGGTGGACACTGAAGCTTTCTTT. This translates into CASRFGVDTEAFF.

This chain joins TRBV5-6 and TRBJ1-5, with D uncertain. Germline CDR1 and CDR2: SGHDT and YYEEEE. The CDR3 consists of 12 residues. The V gene lost 2 bases and the J gene lost 9 bases, with 9 bases spanning the gap. In DNA, the CDR3 is TGTGCCAGCAGCTTTATGACCGGGCCCCAGCATTTT. It is translated as CASSFMTGPQHF. The variable domain in full, completed from reference TRBV5-6 and TRBJ1-5, reads DAGVTQSPTHLIKTRGQQVTLRCSPKSGHDTVSWYQQALGQGPQFIFQYYEEEERQRGNFPDRFSGHQFPNYSSELNVNALLLGDSALYLCASSFMTGPQHFGDGTRLSIL.

This chain joins TRBV4-1 and TRBJ1-1; D is unresolved. The V and J ends lost 0 bases and 5 bases respectively, with 7 bases between them. The CDR3 length is 13 residues. The germline gives CDR1 MGHRA, CDR2 YSYEKL. The CDR3 DNA reads TGCGCCAGCAGCCAAGATTGGGGAACTGAAGCTTTCTTT. Amino acid sequence: CASSQDWGTEAFF.

The V and J genes are TRBV5-1 and TRBJ2-2; 7 bases are shared with TRBD1. The trim removed 2 bases at V and 4 bases at J, leaving 5 bases unmatched. Germline V lookup: CDR1 SGHRS, CDR2 YFSETQ. The CDR3 loop spans 15 amino acids. The CDR3 here is CASSLPGGGTGELFF. The CDR3 nucleotides read TGCGCCAGCAGCTTACCAGGGGGTGGCACCGGGGAGCTGTTTTTT.

The chain links TRBV10-3 to TRBJ2-5; 7 bases fit TRBD1. From germline, CDR1 is ENHRY and CDR2 SYGVKD. Trimming took 2 bases from V and 4 from J; bases not matched to a gene: 7. The CDR3 is 15 amino acids. CDR3: CAISERQGVGETQYF. CDR3 DNA: TGTGCCATCAGTGAGAGGCAGGGGGTAGGAGAGACCCAGTACTTC.

The chain uses TRBV5-4 and TRBJ2-2; D not resolved. CDR3 size: 13 residues. V was trimmed by 6 bases and J by 5 bases, leaving 11 bases between them. CDR1 is SGHNT, CDR2 YYREEE, per germline (reference sequence). The CDR3 region has the DNA TGTGCCAGCAAATTGACCCTTACCGGGGAGCTGTTTTTT. Translating it yields CASKLTLTGELFF. The variable domain in full, with the rest retrieved from reference TRBV5-4 and TRBJ2-2, is ETGVTQSPTHLIKTRGQQVTLRCSSQSGHNTVSWYQQALGQGPQFIFQYYREEENGRGNFPPRFSGLQFPNYSSELNVNALELDDSALYLCASKLTLTGELFFGEGSRLTVL.

The rearrangement joins TRBV28 to TRBJ1-4; TRBD1 matches 7 bases. Per the germline V gene, CDR1 is MDHEN and CDR2 is SYDVKM. CDR3 length: 15 amino acids. Trimming at V came to 3 bases and at J to 8 bases, leaving 9 bases not matched to a gene. CDR3 protein: CASSFPTGAGEKLFF. The CDR3 DNA reads TGTGCCAGCAGTTTCCCAACAGGGGCGGGGGAAAAACTGTTTTTT.

The rearrangement joins TRBV5-4 to TRBJ1-2; no clear D. In germline, CDR1 is SGHNT, CDR2 YYREEE (reference sequence). This CDR3 contains 14 residues. Trimming shortened V by 3 bases and J by 8 bases, and 17 bases separated the two germline ends. The CDR3 region is CASSSTALPGGYTF. CDR3 sequence (DNA): TGTGCCAGCAGCTCTACCGCGCTTCCGGGAGGCTACACCTTC.

This clone was detected a few times. The chain employs TRBV5-1 and TRBJ1-6, with 7 bases that match TRBD1. The CDR3 contains 14 residues. Germline V CDR1 and CDR2: SGHRS, YFSETQ. J was trimmed by 8 bases and V by 4 bases; bases with no gene match: 6. CDR3 DNA sequence: TGCGCCAGCAGCCTGGGACAGTACTATTCACCCCTCCACTTT. It is translated as CASSLGQYYSPLHF.

The chain is built from TRBV7-9 and TRBJ2-2; D is unclear. CDR1 and CDR2 (germline): SEHNR, FQNEAQ (reference sequence). There are 16 residues in the CDR3. V was shortened by 2 bases and J by 5 bases, with 15 bases between the two germline ends. CDR3 sequence: CASSLLQIAQTGELFF. Written as DNA, the CDR3 is TGTGCCAGCAGCTTATTACAGATAGCCCAAACCGGGGAGCTGTTTTTT.